A selection of T cell receptor beta chains follows, all from one sample in a study of regulatory and conventional T cells in RAG deficiency. This table comes from immunoSEQ multiplex PCR, and its TCRdb copy is limited to in-frame clones, with some not included. This repertoire shows 45,000 or so clones, about 87% found once; its top ten account for 0.51%. This sample also belongs to another study, concerning regulatory T cells.

The sequencing sample was made of CD4+ effector T cells sorted from blood. Receptors were obtained from a human donor in good health. CDR3s include the opening cysteine and the closing phenylalanine or tryptophan. D genes are given only for firm matches. Expanded clones are given a class, and other clones once, few, many or no size at all.

>TRBV2|TRBJ2-3|-|-
TGTGCCAGCAGTTCAGACAGCCAGGTTTCACAAGATACGCAGTATTTT
CASSSDSQVSQDTQYF
>TRBV10-2|TRBJ2-7|TRBD1|-
TGCGCCAGCGAGCCCTCGACAGGGGGAAATTACGAGCAGTACTTC
CASEPSTGGNYEQYF
>TRBV11-2|TRBJ2-2|-|-
TGTGCCAGCAGCCCCCGAAGCGGCCTTAACACCGGGGAGCTGTTTTTT
CASSPRSGLNTGELFF
>TRBV7-9|TRBJ1-5|-|few
TGTGCCAGCAGCTTACAGGGTAATCAGCCCCAGCATTTT
CASSLQGNQPQHF
>TRBV7-6|TRBJ1-4|TRBD1|once
TGTGCCAGCAGCTTACGACAGGGACGTGAAAAACTGTTTTTT
CASSLRQGREKLFF
>TRBV5-6|TRBJ1-5|-|-
TGTGCCAGCAGCCGGACAGTATCGGAACCCAATCAGCCCCAGCATTTT
CASSRTVSEPNQPQHF
>TRBV9|TRBJ2-7|TRBD1|-
TGTGCCAGCAGCGTCGGACAGGGGGTGGTCTACGAGCAGTACTTC
CASSVGQGVVYEQYF
>TRBV6-5|TRBJ2-1|-|few
TGTGCCAGCAGTTACTCTGGGCATGAGCAGTTCTTC
CASSYSGHEQFF
>TRBV7-3|TRBJ1-2|-|-
TGTGCCAGCAGTTCCCACAGGGAAGGTGGCTACACCTTC
CASSSHREGGYTF
>TRBV27|TRBJ2-7|-|-
TGTGCCAGCAGGGTGACAACCTCCTACTACGAGCAGTACTTC
CASRVTTSYYEQYF
>TRBV25-1|TRBJ1-5|-|-
TGTGCCAGCAGTCAGACGGGGAACAATCAGCCCCAGCATTTT
CASSQTGNNQPQHF
>TRBV29-1|TRBJ2-2|TRBD1|once
TGCAGCGTTGCCGACAGGGCGGCCACCGGGGAGCTGTTTTTT
CSVADRAATGELFF
>TRBV2|TRBJ1-5|-|-
TGTGCCAGCAGTCGTGACAGAAACAATCAGCCCCAGCATTTT
CASSRDRNNQPQHF
>TRBV18|TRBJ1-1|-|once
TGTGCCAGCTCACCAGGGTTTGACACTGAAGCTTTCTTT
CASSPGFDTEAFF
>TRBV7-2|TRBJ2-7|-|-
TGTGCCAGCAGCCCTGACAGTTTCTCCTACGAGCAGTACTTC
CASSPDSFSYEQYF
>TRBV4-3|TRBJ1-1|-|-
TGCGCCAGCAGCCAAGAGCCCGGACCGAAGAACACTGAAGCTTTCTTT
CASSQEPGPKNTEAFF
>TRBV6-5|TRBJ2-2|-|-
TGTGCCAGCAGTCCACGAACAGCCGGGGAGCTGTTTTTT
CASSPRTAGELFF
>TRBV15|TRBJ1-4|-|-
TGTGCCACCAGCAGAGTTCACAGGTCAGATGAAAAACTGTTTTTT
CATSRVHRSDEKLFF
>TRBV7-2|TRBJ1-5|-|-
TGTGCCAGCAGCTTAGGTGGCAGGGTAGGACAGCCCCAGCATTTT
CASSLGGRVGQPQHF